The present T cell receptor beta chain was sequenced within a study of T cells in Graves' hyperthyroidism and ophthalmopathy (dated by TCRdb to 2018 to 2020). Study-level background: Peripheral blood was sampled at the time of initial diagnosis, prior to any treatment. To identify TCR V-J signatures that set the groups apart, the researchers used a discovery cohort of 100 patients, made up of 40 to 45 with Graves' ophthalmopathy and some 55 with stable Graves' hyperthyroidism. An independent validation cohort of 18 to 20 hyperthyroidism patients and approximately 16 patients who later progressed to ophthalmopathy tested prospective prediction of ophthalmopathy. The roughly 99 discovery patients were divided at random into training and test sets in a 7:3 ratio. In roughly six Graves' hyperthyroidism patients, the study also compared T-cell repertoires from thyroid tissue with T-cell repertoires from blood. After sampling, hyperthyroidism patients received methimazole starting at 30 mg daily, and ophthalmopathy patients received high-dose intravenous methylprednisolone. The paper reports TCR Vbeta CDR3 sequencing of roughly 140 peripheral blood samples: around 45 ophthalmopathy, roughly 80 hyperthyroidism and 17 progressor patients. Broad study findings and their caveats: In validation, the model predicted progression to ophthalmopathy with approximately 71% sensitivity and around 72% specificity, a median of 6.5 months before onset. No statistical method was used to set the sample size in advance, and investigators knew the group allocation. Ophthalmopathy was separated from stable hyperthyroidism by a 13 V-J signature model, with approximately 89% sensitivity and roughly 81% specificity obtained in cross-validation and 80%/75% obtained in testing. Most expanded thyroid clonotypes (frequency above 0.001) were also detected in blood, a finding suggesting that blood repertoires may reflect thyroid immune responses.

CDR1 and CDR2 are read off the germline V gene as LGHNT and FRNRAP. The CDR3 measures 11 amino acids from cysteine to phenylalanine. Only the CDR3 part of the read is kept: 33 bases, read in frame from the first base. V is cut by 3 bases and J by 8 bases, and the space between the germline ends is 7 bases. The TCR beta CDR3 regions were amplified from the RNA transcripts. The TCR CDR3 was subjected to a first round of RT-PCR using the HTBI primer set and the Qiagen OneStep RT-PCR kit. The libraries were constructed in a second round of multiplex PCR and then size-selected and purified. Libraries were sequenced paired-end with 100 bp reads on an Illumina HiSeq2000. The authors processed their data as follows. Raw data were processed with SOAPnuke, discarding reads with adapters, uncalled bases, mean Phred below 15, or no exact constant-primer or identifier match. COPE v1.2.5 was used to merge the high-quality paired reads, and each unique nucleotide sequence was defined as a clonotype. MiTCR v1.1 was used to align the clonotypes against IMGT TRBV, TRBD and TRBJ reference segments. The analysis included only V-J combinations with a frequency above 0.0001, which together covered more than 99% of the repertoires. A TCS score was defined as the ratio of F50 (clonal expansion) to E x V (chaos), with BLOSUM62-based TCRdist applied between CDR3 peptides within each V-J. Welch's t-statistics and random forest reduced roughly 530 V-J features to 13, which were used in a naive Bayes classifier (R e1071). The raw public data were reprocessed by TCRdb itself: fastp quality trimming at Q25, MiXCR clonotype calling, in-frame beta chains only. Each entry is one CDR3 protein sequence, shown with its most common DNA and genes. TCRdb's processing, not the authors' own work, is the source of the V and J calls. Within this sample are around 520,000 distinct CDR3 sequences, with around 22% of them counted one time only. The ten most abundant clones make up 11% of the sample.

Moderately to severely active disease, a Clinical Activity Score of at least 3, a NOSPECS grade of at least 4, and a duration under 3 months were present in ophthalmopathy patients. Any patient with an uncontrolled infection, another autoimmune disease, pregnancy or lactation was excluded. Clinical symptoms, serum thyroxine and TRAb, thyroid ultrasound, and orbital computed tomography formed the basis for the diagnoses. PBMCs were isolated from about 9.1 ml of fresh peripheral blood by Ficoll-Paque density gradient centrifugation. Total RNA was extracted with Trizol reagent, and quality was checked on an Agilent 2100 Bioanalyzer. A remark on this clonotype: No cognate antigen has been identified for it. No much larger clone is present one base from it, and per-base qualities are unavailable.

Sequences were obtained from blood. The source is a woman younger than 45 with Graves' ophthalmopathy. The chain is made from TRBV12-5 and TRBJ1-2, with no confident D gene call. The CDR3 region has the sequence CASGFNRGYTF. The nucleotides read TGTGCTAGTGGTTTTAACAGAGGCTACACCTTC.